The source of this T cell receptor delta chain is a study of γδ T cells in repeated Plasmodium falciparum infection. Study details: Donors had four controlled P. falciparum NF54 infections over 644 days. Samples were taken at baseline, before some infections, and 21 days after each.

Findings of the study overall: Compared with Australian children, Malian Vdelta2-negative repertoires seemed more clonal, less diverse, less shared.

Gammadelta T cells were flow-sorted from PBMC into Vgamma9/Vdelta2+ and Vdelta2-negative populations for bulk analysis. Germline CDR1 GEAIGNYY, CDR2 EKD. CDR3 size: 16 residues. TCRdb redid clone calling on the multiplex PCR reads using CATT. The sample gives 75,000 to 95,000 delta-chain clones, 0.95% to 1% of which show up once; just under 10% is in the top ten. This clone has more than one count but fewer than ten. The target antigen is unknown. This sequence is one base from a far larger clone and is likely a read error. Other DNA sequences in this sample translate to the same CDR3. The V gene is TRDV2; the J gene was not called; the table names TRDD3, a call not compared with the DNA. Sample: gamma-delta T cells from blood. The receptor comes from a pool of human donors (malaria-infected and uninfected, not separated). This CDR3 reads CACDIIGVGETAQLFF. CDR3 coding DNA: TGTGCCTGTGACATAATTGGGGTGGGAGAGACAGCACAACTTTTCTTT.